This T cell receptor (beta chain) was captured by sequencing in a study of cytomegalovirus exposure and HLA in healthy donors. General study points: The investigators catalogued 150 to 200 TCR beta chains as cytomegalovirus-associated.

The CDR3 spans 15 residues. J gave up 7 bases and V 7 bases, and 7 bases lay outside the gene matches. Germline V gene data show CDR1 as SQVTM and CDR2 as ANQGSEA. Comments on this clone: What it binds is not known.

Researchers ran the PCR with 60 Vbeta and 13 Jbeta primers. Clones were sequenced by immunoSEQ multiplex PCR, and TCRdb holds only the in-frame ones, with some missing. The sample includes some 180,000 clones, 70% to 80% of them seen just once. Sequencing used PBMCs. The source of this sequence is a male donor in good health and CMV-seronegative. J is TRBJ2-1 and V is TRBV29-1, with 16 positions matching TRBD2. The chain's CDR3 is CSAEGTSGRGNEQFF. CDR3 sequence (DNA): TGCAGCGCCGAAGGGACTAGCGGGAGGGGAAATGAGCAGTTCTTC.